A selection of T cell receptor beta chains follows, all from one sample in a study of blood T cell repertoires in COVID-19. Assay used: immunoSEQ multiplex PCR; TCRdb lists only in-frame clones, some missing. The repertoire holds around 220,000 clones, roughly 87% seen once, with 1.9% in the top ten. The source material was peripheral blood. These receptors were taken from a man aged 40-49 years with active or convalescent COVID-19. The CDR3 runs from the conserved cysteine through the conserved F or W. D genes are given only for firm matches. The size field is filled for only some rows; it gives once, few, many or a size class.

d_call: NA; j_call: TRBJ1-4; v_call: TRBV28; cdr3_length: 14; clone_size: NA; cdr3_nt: TGTGCCAGCATTAGAGCCGCAACTAATGAAAAACTGTTTTTT; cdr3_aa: CASIRAATNEKLFF
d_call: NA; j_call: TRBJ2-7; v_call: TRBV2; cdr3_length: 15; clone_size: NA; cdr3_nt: TGTGCCAGCAGTGAAGTACAGGGCTGGACCTACGAGCAGTACTTC; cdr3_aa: CASSEVQGWTYEQYF
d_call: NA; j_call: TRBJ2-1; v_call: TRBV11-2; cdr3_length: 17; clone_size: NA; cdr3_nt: TGTGCCAGCAGCTCAGATCTAGCGTCAAGCTCCTACAATGAGCAGTTCTTC; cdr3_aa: CASSSDLASSSYNEQFF
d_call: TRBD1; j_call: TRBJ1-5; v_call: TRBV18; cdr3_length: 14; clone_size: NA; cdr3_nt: TGTGCCAGCTCCCACGGGCAGGGGGATCAGCCCCAGCATTTT; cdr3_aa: CASSHGQGDQPQHF
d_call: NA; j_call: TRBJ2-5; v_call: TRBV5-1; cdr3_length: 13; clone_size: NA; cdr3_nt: TGCGCCAGCAGCTTGGGTACAGTAGAGACCCAGTACTTC; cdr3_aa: CASSLGTVETQYF
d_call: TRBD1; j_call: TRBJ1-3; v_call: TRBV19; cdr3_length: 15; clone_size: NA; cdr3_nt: TGTGCCAGTAGTCCCCGGACAGGGAATGGAAACACCATATATTTT; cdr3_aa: CASSPRTGNGNTIYF
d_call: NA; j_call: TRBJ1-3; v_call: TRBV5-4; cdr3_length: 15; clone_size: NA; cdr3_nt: TGTGCCAGCAGCTTGGAAGCGAACTCTGGAAACACCATATATTTT; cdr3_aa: CASSLEANSGNTIYF
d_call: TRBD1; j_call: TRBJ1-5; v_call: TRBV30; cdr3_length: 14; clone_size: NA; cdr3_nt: TGTGCCTGGAGCCTTGACAGGGGAAGTCAGCCCCAGCATTTT; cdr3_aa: CAWSLDRGSQPQHF
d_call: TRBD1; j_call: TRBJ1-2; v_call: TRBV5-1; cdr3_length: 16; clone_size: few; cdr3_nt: TGCGCCACCACCCCTGACCCGGGACAGGGGATCTTTGGCTACACCTTC; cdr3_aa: CATTPDPGQGIFGYTF
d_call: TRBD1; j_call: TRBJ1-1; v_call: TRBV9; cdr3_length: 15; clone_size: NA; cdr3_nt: TGTGCCAGCAGCGCCCTGAGGACAGGGGGCACTGAAGCTTTCTTT; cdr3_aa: CASSALRTGGTEAFF
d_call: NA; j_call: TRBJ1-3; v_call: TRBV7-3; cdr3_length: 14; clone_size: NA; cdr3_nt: TGTGCCAGCAGATCCGACAGCTCTGGAAACACCATATATTTT; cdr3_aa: CASRSDSSGNTIYF
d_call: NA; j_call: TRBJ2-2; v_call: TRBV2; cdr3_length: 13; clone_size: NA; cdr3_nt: TGTGCCAGCAGTGTGAGCAACACCGGGGAGCTGTTTTTT; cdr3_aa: CASSVSNTGELFF
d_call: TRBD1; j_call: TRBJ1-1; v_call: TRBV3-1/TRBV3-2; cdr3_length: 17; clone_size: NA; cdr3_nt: TGTGCCAGCAGCCATGGGGGACCTGGACAGGGCGGCACTGAAGCTTTCTTT; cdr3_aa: CASSHGGPGQGGTEAFF
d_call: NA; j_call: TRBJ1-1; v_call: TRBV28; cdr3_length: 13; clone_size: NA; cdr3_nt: TGTGCCACCAGGGGATGGGAGGGCACTGAAGCTTTCTTT; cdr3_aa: CATRGWEGTEAFF
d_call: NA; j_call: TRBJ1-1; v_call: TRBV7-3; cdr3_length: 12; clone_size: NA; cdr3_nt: TGTGCCAGCAGCCTACCGGGGGGAAGAGCTTTCTTT; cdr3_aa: CASSLPGGRAFF
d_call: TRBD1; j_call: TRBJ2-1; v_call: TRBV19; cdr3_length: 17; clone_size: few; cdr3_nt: TGTGCCAGTAGTAGTTTGCAGGGGGTGAACCTCTACAATGAGCAGTTCTTC; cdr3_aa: CASSSLQGVNLYNEQFF
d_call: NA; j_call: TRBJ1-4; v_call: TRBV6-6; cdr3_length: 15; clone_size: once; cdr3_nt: TGTGCCAGCAGTAGAACAGGGTCGGAGAGTGAAAAACTGTTTTTT; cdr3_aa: CASSRTGSESEKLFF
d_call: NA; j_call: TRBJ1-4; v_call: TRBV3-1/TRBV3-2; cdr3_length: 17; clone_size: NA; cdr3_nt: TGTGCCAGCAGCCCGGGGGGCCGGGGACGAACTAATGAAAAACTGTTTTTT; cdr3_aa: CASSPGGRGRTNEKLFF
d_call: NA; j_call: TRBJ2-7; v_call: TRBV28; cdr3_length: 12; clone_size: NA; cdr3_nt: TGTGCCAGCAGTTCGCGTCCCTTCGAGCAGTACTTC; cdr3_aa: CASSSRPFEQYF
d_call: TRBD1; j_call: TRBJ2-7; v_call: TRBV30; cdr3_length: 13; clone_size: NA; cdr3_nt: TGTGCCTGGAGAGGCCAGGGGGCGGTCGAGCAGTACTTC; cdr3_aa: CAWRGQGAVEQYF
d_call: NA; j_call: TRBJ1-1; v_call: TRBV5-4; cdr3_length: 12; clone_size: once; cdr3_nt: TGTGCCAGCTCGAGGGAGGGCACTGAAGCTTTCTTT; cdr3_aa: CASSREGTEAFF
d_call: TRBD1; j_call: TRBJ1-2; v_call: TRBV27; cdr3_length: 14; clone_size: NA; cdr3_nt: TGTGCCAGCAGTGGGACAGGGAAAGGCTATGGCTACACCTTC; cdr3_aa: CASSGTGKGYGYTF
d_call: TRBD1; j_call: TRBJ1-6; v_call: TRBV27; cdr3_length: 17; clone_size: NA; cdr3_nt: TGTGCCAGTCGTAATCTGGGCAGGGGGGCGGAGAATTCACCCCTCCACTTT; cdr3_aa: CASRNLGRGAENSPLHF
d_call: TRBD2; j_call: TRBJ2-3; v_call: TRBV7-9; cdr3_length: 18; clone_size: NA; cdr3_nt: TGTGCCAGCAGCTCTCAATCTAGCGGGAGGTTTGGTACAGATACGCAGTATTTT; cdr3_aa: CASSSQSSGRFGTDTQYF
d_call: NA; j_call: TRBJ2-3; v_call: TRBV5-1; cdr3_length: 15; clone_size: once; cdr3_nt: TGCGCCAGCAGCGAACAGGGCCCTAGCACAGATACGCAGTATTTT; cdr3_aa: CASSEQGPSTDTQYF
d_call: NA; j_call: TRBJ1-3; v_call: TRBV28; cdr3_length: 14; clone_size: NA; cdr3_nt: TGTGCCAGCATCCCCGGGAGCTCTGGAAACACCATATATTTT; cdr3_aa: CASIPGSSGNTIYF
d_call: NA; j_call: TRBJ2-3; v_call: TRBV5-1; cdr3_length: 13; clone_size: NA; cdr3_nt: TGCGCCAGCAGCGCGGAGAGCACAGATACGCAGTATTTT; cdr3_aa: CASSAESTDTQYF
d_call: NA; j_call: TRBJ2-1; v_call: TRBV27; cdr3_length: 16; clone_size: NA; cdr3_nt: TGTGCCAGCAGCCCTACCCCAGGGGGGAATTACAATGAGCAGTTCTTC; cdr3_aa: CASSPTPGGNYNEQFF
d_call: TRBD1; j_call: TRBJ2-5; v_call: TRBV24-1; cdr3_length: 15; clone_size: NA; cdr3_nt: TGTGCCACCAGTGACCCGACAGGGGTACAAGAGACCCAGTACTTC; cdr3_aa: CATSDPTGVQETQYF
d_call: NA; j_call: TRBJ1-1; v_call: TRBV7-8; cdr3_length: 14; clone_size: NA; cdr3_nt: TGTGCCAGCAGCTTAATAGTGGGCTCTGTCGAAGCTTTCTTT; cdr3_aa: CASSLIVGSVEAFF
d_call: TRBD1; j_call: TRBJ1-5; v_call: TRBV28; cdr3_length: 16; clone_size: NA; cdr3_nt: TGTGCCAGCAGTTTAGGACAGGGGGTAAACTGGAAGCCCCAGCATTTT; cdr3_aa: CASSLGQGVNWKPQHF
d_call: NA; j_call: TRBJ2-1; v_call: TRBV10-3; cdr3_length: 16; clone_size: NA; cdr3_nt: TGTGCCATCAGTGAGTCGCCGGGAGCCATCTACAATGAGCAGTTCTTC; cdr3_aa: CAISESPGAIYNEQFF